The 2 T cell receptor beta chains below were found in one sample sequenced in a study of CD8 T cells in ankylosing spondylitis. TCRdb fed the 5' RACE reads into MiXCR, producing one record per CDR3 protein. The data contain 100,000 to 150,000 distinct CDR3 sequences, 11% of them seen just once; the ten biggest clones take up over 4%. Sequenced sample: blood, either unsorted or a sorted T cell fraction (not recorded which). The receptors were sampled from a female donor with ankylosing spondylitis or in good health (not recorded which).

The chain combines TRBV7-9 with TRBJ1-1, with D possibly TRBD1 on 5 matching bases. This CDR3 has 16 amino acids. From germline, CDR1 is SEHNR and CDR2 FQNEAQ (reference sequence). V was pared by 4 bases and J by 4 bases, with 19 bases between. The CDR3 region is CASSSKFLTGRTEAFF. CDR3 sequence (DNA): TGTGCCAGCAGCTCGAAATTCCTCACAGGCCGCACTGAAGCTTTCTTT.

At least ten counts were recorded for this clonotype. The chain combines TRBV19 with TRBJ2-1; maybe TRBD1 (6 bases). V lost 2 bases and J lost 1, with 9 bases in between. Germline V CDR1 and CDR2: LNHDA, SQIVND (reference sequence). There are 15 residues in the CDR3. CDR3 nucleotides: TGTGCCAGTAGTATAACAGGGCCGTCCTACAATGAGCAGTTCTTC. It is translated as CASSITGPSYNEQFF.